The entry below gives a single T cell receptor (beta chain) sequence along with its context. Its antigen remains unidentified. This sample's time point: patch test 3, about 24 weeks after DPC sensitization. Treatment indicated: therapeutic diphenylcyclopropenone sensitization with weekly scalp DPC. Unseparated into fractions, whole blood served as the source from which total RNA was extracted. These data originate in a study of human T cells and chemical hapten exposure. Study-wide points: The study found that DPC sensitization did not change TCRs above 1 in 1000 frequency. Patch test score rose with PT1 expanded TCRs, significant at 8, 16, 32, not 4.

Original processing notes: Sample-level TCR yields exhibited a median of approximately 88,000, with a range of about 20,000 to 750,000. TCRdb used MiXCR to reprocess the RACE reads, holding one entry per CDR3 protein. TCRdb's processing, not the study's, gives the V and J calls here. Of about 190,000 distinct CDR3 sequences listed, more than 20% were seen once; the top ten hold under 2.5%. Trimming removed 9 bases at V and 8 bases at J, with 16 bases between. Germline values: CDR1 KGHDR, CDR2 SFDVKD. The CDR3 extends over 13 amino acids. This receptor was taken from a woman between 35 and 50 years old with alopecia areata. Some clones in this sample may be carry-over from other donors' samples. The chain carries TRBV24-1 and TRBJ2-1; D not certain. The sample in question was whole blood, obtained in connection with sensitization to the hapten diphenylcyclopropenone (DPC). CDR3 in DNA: TGTGCCACCGGCGACGGACCCCAGGATGAGCAGTTCTTC. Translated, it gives CATGDGPQDEQFF.